The present T cell receptor (beta chain) was sequenced within a study of response to subunit inactivated influenza vaccine (dated by TCRdb to the late 2010s). About the investigation overall: Deep quantitative T cell receptor repertoire profiling was used in the study to track responses to a trivalent subunit inactivated influenza vaccine. General conclusions and limits of the study: It was suggested by the authors that each seasonal influenza vaccination may recruit only a limited number of new T cells.

The method behind the library was RT-PCR. TCRdb names Illumina HiSeq 2500 as the instrument used. TCRdb's own reprocessing of the public reads used fastp at Q25 and MiXCR and kept productive beta chains. Entries that share a CDR3 protein sequence are merged under the most common genes and DNA. The sample table lists approximately 290,000 distinct CDR3 sequences, about 20% of them with a count of one. Jointly, the top ten make up 9% to 12% of the sample. Comment on this clonotype: What this receptor recognizes is not known. There are no base qualities to consult, and no much larger clone falls within one base.

From a lookup of the germline V gene, CDR1 and CDR2 are MNHNS and SASEGT. The CDR3 runs 13 residues from the cysteine to the phenylalanine. Only the CDR3 DNA is retained, 39 bases long and in frame from the first base. Trimming at the junction amounts to 7 bases on V and 7 bases on J, and the germline ends lie 14 bases apart. This receptor was identified in a man aged 50-75 years who received an inactivated influenza vaccine. Donor details come from another sample of the same person, matched by shared clones. The rearranged chain carries TRBV6-1 and TRBJ2-1; TRBD2 is perhaps the D gene, given 6 matching bases. The sequences come from PBMCs from blood, collected about 20 months after vaccination. CDR3 loop: CASTRRDLNEQFF. The nucleotide sequence is given as TGTGCCAGCACGCGCAGGGACTTGAATGAGCAGTTCTTC.